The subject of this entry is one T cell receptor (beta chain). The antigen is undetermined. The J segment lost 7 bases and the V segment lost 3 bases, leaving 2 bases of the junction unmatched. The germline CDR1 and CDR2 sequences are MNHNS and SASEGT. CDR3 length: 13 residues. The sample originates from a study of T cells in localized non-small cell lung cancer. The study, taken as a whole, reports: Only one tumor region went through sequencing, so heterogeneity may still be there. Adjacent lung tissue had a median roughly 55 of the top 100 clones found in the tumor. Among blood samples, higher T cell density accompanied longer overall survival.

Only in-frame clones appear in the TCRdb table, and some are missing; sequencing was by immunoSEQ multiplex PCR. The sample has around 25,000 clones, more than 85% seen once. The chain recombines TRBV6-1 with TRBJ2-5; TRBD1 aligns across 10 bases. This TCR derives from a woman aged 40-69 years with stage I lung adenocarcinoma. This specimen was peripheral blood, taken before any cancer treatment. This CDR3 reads CASSDGTGVTQYF. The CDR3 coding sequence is TGTGCCAGCAGTGACGGGACAGGGGTGACCCAGTACTTC.